This record concerns one T cell receptor (beta chain) sequence. No antigen is known for it. The CDR3 runs 14 residues. The data belong to a study of T cell responses to AZD1222 COVID-19 vaccine. Whole-study results and caveats: After the peak T cell response, and only then, were repertoires sampled. Just a handful of people given AZD1222 tested seropositive at baseline. Mostly white British, mostly female donors; authors suggested clonal diversity may be underestimated.

Generated by immunoSEQ multiplex PCR, the TCRdb table keeps only in-frame clones and is missing some. Seen here are over 110,000 clones, 85% to 95% observed once, and the top ten hold about 5%. Sample: peripheral blood, taken on day 0 of AZD1222 vaccination. The chain employs TRBV21-1 and TRBJ1-5. TRBV21-1 is deemed a pseudogene. This TCR came from an adult in good health. The CDR3 DNA is TGTGCCAGCAGCAAGGGGTACCTCAATCAGCCCCAGCATTTT. Protein: CASSKGYLNQPQHF.